Described below is a single T cell receptor (beta chain) sequence and its context. This CDR3 is 12 amino acids long. Trimming pared 6 bases from V and 6 bases from J, leaving 11 bases between. From germline, CDR1 is MNHEY and CDR2 SVGAGI. Participants had their cohort set by participant-reported clinical history. This specimen belongs to a study of blood T cell repertoires in COVID-19. Study-wide background: PBMCs, B-cell-depleted T cells, or T cells were the source of the cDNA or gDNA that made up the material.

In the authors' methods: Quantification of nucleated cells was approximated via reference gene primer amplification. Assay: immunoSEQ multiplex PCR; the TCRdb copy retains only in-frame clones and omits some. V, J and clone size reflect that table, while D and trimming were determined from the DNA. The sample holds 350,000 or so clones, just over 85% seen once. Sequences were obtained from PBMCs or T cells enriched from blood (not recorded which). The TCR originated in a woman aged 40 to 49 with acute COVID-19. The chain has TRBV6-5 and TRBJ1-2; D might be TRBD1 (6 bases). The CDR3 DNA is TGTGCCAGCAGGAATCAGGGGAATGGCTACACCTTC. This sequence encodes CASRNQGNGYTF.